This TCR beta chain was captured by sequencing in a study of cytomegalovirus exposure and HLA in healthy donors. Findings of the study overall: Reportedly, cytomegalovirus status was diagnosed with high sensitivity and specificity.

Data came from immunoSEQ multiplex PCR; TCRdb stores just in-frame clones and leaves some out. The table lists about 150,000 clones, approximately 91% of them singletons, with more than 2.5% in the top ten. CDR1 MNHEY and CDR2 SVGAGI come from the germline V gene. The CDR3 spans 14 residues. The V gene lost 8 bases and the J gene lost 5 bases, with 18 bases spanning the gap. Of note for this clone: Its antigen is not identified.

Material for sequencing was PBMCs. This sequence joins TRBV6-5 and TRBJ1-2, with D maybe TRBD1 (6 bases). This clonotype originated in a woman in her late teens or twenties in good health and CMV-seropositive. CDR3 residues: CASVSTRGNYGYTF. CDR3 nucleotide sequence: TGTGCCAGCGTCAGTACGAGGGGGAATTATGGCTACACCTTC.